Detailed here is one T cell receptor (beta chain). The antigen remains undetermined. The PCR had 60 Vbeta and 13 Jbeta primers. Sequenced by immunoSEQ multiplex PCR; TCRdb stores in-frame clones only, minus some. The table has around 91,000 clones, 78% seen once. The germline V gene encodes CDR1 SGHTA and CDR2 FQGNSA. The CDR3 extends over 14 amino acids. Trimming shortened V by 4 bases and J by 6 bases, and 15 bases separated the two germline ends. This entry comes from a study of cytomegalovirus exposure and HLA in healthy donors. Study results and caveats: Versus the roughly 690-donor mean, an Asian-associated ancestry cluster reportedly showed fewer N-insertions in a later analysis. V- and J-gene trimming of TCR beta was linked (in a later analysis) to a missense DCLRE1C variant. Most of the CMV-associated TCR beta chains (in a later analysis) appeared to be HLA-restricted. Information on immune exposure was restricted to one variable (CMV serostatus).

The chain links TRBV7-2 to TRBJ1-1; D possibly corresponds to TRBD1 (6 bases). The sequence was collected from a male donor in good health and CMV-seropositive. The sequenced sample was PBMCs. CDR3 sequence (DNA): TGTGCCAGCAGCTCCCCGGGCAGGGGCGCTGAAGCTTTCTTT. Amino acids: CASSSPGRGAEAFF.